The 18 T cell receptor beta chains below come from one sample, sequenced in a study of T cells in Graves' hyperthyroidism and ophthalmopathy. The investigators amplified TCR beta CDR3 regions from RNA transcripts. TCR CDR3 regions were first amplified by RT-PCR with HTBI primers. TCRdb processed the multiplex PCR reads anew with MiXCR; each CDR3 protein has one entry. Of about 300,000 distinct CDR3 sequences listed, approximately 14% are singletons. The specimen was blood. The receptors shown here come from a woman aged 40 to 49 with Graves' hyperthyroidism.

The table lists this clonotype with many counts. This sequence joins TRBV11-2 and TRBJ2-5, with 12 positions matching TRBD1. The germline V gene has CDR1 SGHAT and CDR2 FQNNGV. The CDR3 runs 17 residues. V lost 5 bases, J lost 5 bases, and 12 bases stayed unmatched. This CDR3 reads CASSPSRGTGGGETQYF. DNA for the CDR3: TGTGCCAGCAGCCCGTCGAGGGGGACAGGGGGCGGGGAGACCCAGTACTTC.

The chain recombines TRBV28 with TRBJ2-5; D might be TRBD2 (6 bases). The germline V gene encodes CDR1 MDHEN and CDR2 SYDVKM. The V end was cut by 4 bases, the J end by 14 bases, with 17 bases between. The CDR3 has 12 residues. In DNA, the CDR3 is TGTGCCAGCAGTTCCATACCGGGGGTGATATACTTC. Its protein is CASSSIPGVIYF.

This clonotype has a count of ten or more. The chain links TRBV2 to TRBJ1-4, with TRBD1 matching over 12 bases. The CDR3 is 15 residues long. J gave up 4 bases and V 7 bases, and 4 bases lay outside the gene matches. CDR1 and CDR2 from the germline V gene are SNHLY and FYNNEI. DNA of the CDR3: TGTGCCAGCACGGGACAGGGGGCTATTAATGAAAAACTGTTTTTT. This gives the protein CASTGQGAINEKLFF.

This clonotype has a count of ten or more. CDR3 in amino acids: CAIRAAVSYEQYF. The CDR3 DNA reads as TGTGCCATCAGGGCCGCGGTTTCCTACGAGCAGTACTTC. The V gene is TRBV10-3, the J gene TRBJ2-7; D ambiguous. The CDR3 extends over 13 amino acids. V shed 6 bases and J shed 1 base, with 10 bases lying between them. Looked up from germline, CDR1 is ENHRY and CDR2 is SYGVKD.

This clonotype was counted many times. V usage is TRBV27 and J usage is TRBJ2-5; D possibly corresponds to TRBD1 (6 bases). Looked up from germline, CDR1 is MNHEY and CDR2 is SMNVEV (reference sequence). CDR3 length equals 14 residues. With 2 bases removed from V and 5 bases from J, the gap between germline ends came to 12 bases. The CDR3 DNA sequence: TGTGCCAGCAGTTTAATGTGGGGGCGTGAGACCCAGTACTTC. Protein: CASSLMWGRETQYF.

For the CDR3, the DNA is TGTGCCAGCACCGACGGGCTAGCGGCCAGCACAGATACGCAGTATTTT. The encoded protein is CASTDGLAASTDTQYF. The chain is built from TRBV5-5 and TRBJ2-3; 7 bases align to TRBD2. The CDR3 runs to 16 residues. CDR1 and CDR2 (germline): SGHKS, YYEKEE (reference sequence). Trimming removed 6 bases from V and 0 bases from J; junction bases left unmatched: 10.

V gene TRBV7-6 combines with J gene TRBJ1-3, with TRBD1 as a possible D gene (6 bases). Per the germline V gene, CDR1 is SGHVS and CDR2 is FNYEAQ. The ends were cut back, 2 bases at V and 0 bases at J, with 17 bases in the middle. The CDR3 contains 18 residues. The CDR3 loop reads CASSLSSGALYSGNTIYF. As DNA, the CDR3 is TGTGCCAGCAGCTTATCATCAGGGGCGTTATACTCTGGAAACACCATATATTTT.

Ten or more counts support this clonotype. The chain carries TRBV2 and TRBJ2-5; TRBD2 agrees at 7 bases. The length of the CDR3 is 12 residues. Germline V CDR1 and CDR2: SNHLY, FYNNEI. Trimming cost V 10 bases and J 5 bases; bases outside gene matches: 7. The CDR3 loop is CATSTSMETQYF. DNA for the CDR3: TGTGCCACGTCGACTAGCATGGAGACCCAGTACTTC.

This clonotype was counted many times. This chain connects TRBV2 to TRBJ2-1, with 7 bases that match TRBD2. V was clipped by 11 bases and J by 13 bases; unmatched bases: 20. This CDR3 spans 14 amino acids. The germline gives CDR1 SNHLY, CDR2 FYNNEI. CDR3 residues: CAGVGEGSGLGQFF. Here the CDR3 DNA reads TGTGCCGGAGTGGGGGAGGGCTCCGGGCTTGGCCAGTTCTTC.

This clonotype was observed at least ten times. The chain joins TRBV5-8 to TRBJ2-3; tentative D call: TRBD1 (6 bases). With 7 bases removed from V and 1 base from J, the gap between germline ends came to 13 bases. The CDR3 runs to 14 residues. Germline-derived CDR1 and CDR2 are SGHTS and YDEGEE. The CDR3 region has the DNA TGTGCCAGCGGCCGTGGGGGCGGCACAGATACGCAGTATTTT. It codes for CASGRGGGTDTQYF.

A note on this clonotype: This may be a read error: a much more frequent sequence differs by one nucleotide. The J gene is TRBJ2-7, the V gene TRBV29-1; D call uncertain. Germline CDR1 is SQVTM and CDR2 is ANQGSEA. The CDR3 is made up of 13 amino acids. The CDR3 spells CGVLTGPGYEQYF. The DNA of the CDR3 is TGCGGCGTACTAACCGGGCCCGGCTACGAGCAGTACTTC.

This clonotype has only a few counts. The rearrangement joins TRBV4-1 to TRBJ1-5; the D is unclear. CDR3 size: 15 residues. The ends were cut back, 1 base at V and 7 bases at J, with 14 bases in the middle. The germline V gene encodes CDR1 MGHRA and CDR2 YSYEKL. In nucleotides, the CDR3 is TGCGCCAGCAGCCAAGGCTCCTGGAACGGGCAGCCCCAGCATTTT. This codes for CASSQGSWNGQPQHF.

This clonotype appeared a few times. This sequence joins TRBV6-2 or TRBV6-3 and TRBJ2-7; D is possibly TRBD2 (6 bases). The CDR3 length is 16 residues. The V gene's germline CDR1 is MNHEY and CDR2 SVGEGT. The V gene lost 5 bases and the J gene lost 0 bases, with 17 bases spanning the gap. The CDR3, as DNA: TGTGCCAGCAGTAGGCCGGGACTTTCGAGCTCCTACGAGCAGTACTTC. It yields the protein CASSRPGLSSSYEQYF.

The genes are TRBV28 and TRBJ1-4; D is unclear. The germline CDR1 and CDR2 sequences are MDHEN and SYDVKM. Trimming shortened V by 9 bases and J by 0 bases, and 5 bases separated the two germline ends. This CDR3 has 12 amino acids. CDR3 in amino acids: CASTATNEKLFF. The CDR3 nucleotides read TGTGCCAGTACAGCAACTAATGAAAAACTGTTTTTT.

This clonotype was recorded at least ten times. This rearrangement joins TRBV7-9 to TRBJ2-7; tentatively, D is TRBD2 (6 bases). Trimming took off 1 base at V and 4 bases at J, with 11 bases between the two ends. This CDR3 region has 14 residues. Germline CDR1 is SEHNR and CDR2 is FQNEAQ (reference sequence). The CDR3 nucleotides read TGTGCCAGCAGCTTAGAGGAGGGGCTTTACGAGCAGTACTTC. This codes for CASSLEEGLYEQYF.

With respect to this clonotype: This clone may be a read error of a much larger clone one base away. This rearrangement joins TRBV15 to TRBJ2-3; 14 nucleotides line up with TRBD2. There are 16 residues in the CDR3. The germline V gene encodes CDR1 LNHNV and CDR2 YYDKDF (reference sequence). The CDR3 protein is CTTTVGTSGSRDTQYF. In DNA, the CDR3 is TGTACCACCACGGTCGGGACTAGCGGGAGTCGGGATACGCAGTATTTT. Full variable domain (remainder filled in from reference TRBV15 and TRBJ2-3): DAMVIQNPRYQVTQFGKPVTLSCSQTLNHNVMYWYQQKSSQAPKLLFHYYDKDFNNEADTPDNFQSRRPNTSFCFLDIRSPGLGDTAMYLCTTTVGTSGSRDTQYFGPGTRLTVL.

This clonotype was seen repeatedly, ten times or more. V is TRBV24-1 and J is TRBJ1-2; maybe TRBD1 (5 bases). Looked up from germline, CDR1 is KGHDR and CDR2 is SFDVKD. The CDR3 is 12 amino acids. Trimming removed 7 bases at V and 10 bases at J, with 15 bases between. As DNA, the CDR3 is TGTGCCACCAGAACTCAGGGTGGGGACTACACCTTC. Its translation: CATRTQGGDYTF.

Worth noting for this clonotype: A much larger clone is a single base away; this may be a read error. V and J are TRBV7-2 and TRBJ1-1; no definite D call. The CDR3 runs 13 residues. Germline V gene data show CDR1 as SGHTA and CDR2 as FQGNSA. CDR3 in amino acids: CASGLGGHPEAFF. In DNA form, the CDR3 reads TGTGCCAGCGGCTTAGGAGGGCACCCTGAAGCTTTCTTT.